The present T cell receptor beta chain was sequenced within a study of Graves' ophthalmopathy and Graves' hyperthyroidism. The V and J ends lost 4 bases and 3 bases respectively, with 9 bases between them. The CDR3 extends over 13 amino acids. The germline CDR1 and CDR2 sequences are SQVTM and ANQGSEA. This clonotype was counted many times. Its antigen remains unknown. Study observations and caveats: Using a 13-signature model, the authors split ophthalmopathy from stable hyperthyroidism, with roughly 90% sensitivity and 81.08% specificity. Among thyroid clonotypes expanded above 0.001 frequency, most also appeared in blood.

The TCR beta CDR3 regions underwent amplification from RNA transcripts. HTBI-primed first-round RT-PCR preceded second-round multiplex PCR. TCRdb re-derived calls from the multiplex PCR reads in MiXCR, one entry per CDR3 protein. The sample includes 500,000 to 600,000 distinct CDR3 sequences, roughly 39% of them seen just once. Other autoimmune diseases, uncontrolled infections, pregnancy or lactation led to the exclusion of patients. The chain recombines TRBV29-1 with TRBJ1-4; possibly TRBD1 for D (6 bases). Sample: peripheral blood or thyroid tissue (not recorded which). This clonotype originated in an adult man with Graves' hyperthyroidism. DNA for the CDR3: TGCAGCGTTGTGGAGGGGGCTAATGAAAAACTGTTTTTT. Translation: CSVVEGANEKLFF.